This T cell receptor (beta chain) was sequenced for a study of cytomegalovirus exposure and HLA in healthy donors. The study, taken as a whole, reports: It was shown in a later analysis that HLA-associated TCR beta chains were more clonally expanded than other, equally common chains. A later analysis linked a missense variant in DCLRE1C to the trimming of TCR beta V and J genes. Most of the TCR beta V segments (in an earlier analysis) were productive either about 87% or about 30% of the time. It was approximately 150 TCR beta chains that were listed as cytomegalovirus-associated.

For this clone: Its antigen is not known.

PCR primers comprised 60 Vbeta and 13 Jbeta primers. Libraries were prepared by immunoSEQ multiplex PCR; TCRdb keeps only in-frame clonotypes and omits some of them. The data contain approximately 180,000 clones, over 70% of them singletons. This CDR3 region has 14 residues. Germline CDR1 and CDR2: MDHEN and SYDVKM. Trimming took 3 bases from V and 7 from J, leaving 13 bases between them. The sequenced material came from PBMCs. This clonotype was obtained from a male donor in good health and CMV-seronegative. This chain joins TRBV28 and TRBJ1-5, with a possible D match to TRBD1 (6 bases). CDR3 sequence (DNA): TGTGCCAGCAGTTTCGGGGGGGCTCAGCAGCCCCAGCATTTT. Translation: CASSFGGAQQPQHF.